This passage covers 8 T cell receptor beta chains from one sample sequenced in a study of cytomegalovirus exposure and HLA in healthy donors. The PCR had 60 Vbeta and 13 Jbeta primers. Generated by immunoSEQ multiplex PCR, the TCRdb table keeps only in-frame clones and is missing some. The table lists just over 150,000 clones, over 65% of them singletons. Sequenced input: PBMCs. These receptors all stem from a middle-aged woman in good health and CMV-seronegative.

The rearrangement joins TRBV28 to TRBJ2-7, with D maybe TRBD1 (6 bases). Germline CDR1 reads MDHEN; CDR2 reads SYDVKM. V lost 1 base and J lost 4, with 17 bases in between. The CDR3 is made up of 16 amino acids. In DNA, the CDR3 is TGTGCCAGCAGTTTATTAATGGGGACAACTATATACGAGCAGTACTTC. This translates into CASSLLMGTTIYEQYF.

The rearrangement uses TRBV19 and TRBJ2-5, with 7 bases identical to TRBD1. Germline CDR1 LNHDA, CDR2 SQIVND (reference sequence). The V and J ends lost 6 bases and 2 bases, in that order; junction bases with no gene match: 6. The length of the CDR3 is 14 residues. The CDR3 reads CASRKGQTQETQYF. The CDR3 coding sequence is TGTGCCAGTAGGAAGGGACAGACGCAAGAGACCCAGTACTTC. Supplemented by reference TRBV19 and TRBJ2-5, the full variable domain reads DGGITQSPKYLFRKEGQNVTLSCEQNLNHDAMYWYRQDPGQGLRLIYYSQIVNDFQKGDIAEGYSVSREKKESFPLTVTSAQKNPTAFYLCASRKGQTQETQYFGPGTRLLVL.

For the CDR3, the DNA is TGCGCCAGCAGCGAACAGAACACCGGGGAGCTGTTTTTT. This translates into CASSEQNTGELFF. The J gene is TRBJ2-2, the V gene TRBV5-1, with no clear D. The V gene's germline CDR1 is SGHRS and CDR2 YFSETQ. V was pared by 4 bases and J by 1 base, with 5 bases between. This CDR3 has 13 amino acids.

CDR3 nucleotides: TGTGCCAGCAGTAAACAGGATCCCTATGGCTACACCTTC. Translated: CASSKQDPYGYTF. The rearrangement links TRBV9 to TRBJ1-2; D possibly corresponds to TRBD1 (5 bases). The V and J ends lost 5 bases and 4 bases respectively, with 12 bases between them. The CDR3 has 13 residues. Germline CDR1 is SGDLS and CDR2 is YYNGEE.

The chain carries TRBV28 and TRBJ2-7, with 9 positions matching TRBD1. This CDR3 contains 16 residues. V gave up 4 bases and J gave up 5 bases; unmatched junction bases: 12. The germline V gene has CDR1 MDHEN and CDR2 SYDVKM. The CDR3 region has the DNA TGTGCCAGCAGTTCATCCGGGACAGGGCAAGGCGACGAGCAGTACTTC. Translation gives CASSSSGTGQGDEQYF.

The chain couples TRBV5-4 to TRBJ1-2; 7 bases are shared with TRBD1. Germline-derived CDR1 and CDR2 are SGHNT and YYREEE (reference sequence). The CDR3 extends over 16 amino acids. After removal of 4 bases from V and 0 bases from J, the junction contained 9 bases not matched to a gene. The CDR3 region has the DNA TGTGCCAGCAGCCTGCCGTGGCAGGGGGCTAACTATGGCTACACCTTC. Encoded protein: CASSLPWQGANYGYTF.

In this sample, this clone turned up once. The chain links TRBV6-1 to TRBJ2-3; 11 nucleotides match TRBD2. The ends lost 8 bases at V and 6 bases at J; junction bases unmatched: 7. The CDR3 is 14 amino acids. Germline V gene lookup returns CDR1 MNHNS and CDR2 SASEGT. The chain's CDR3 is CASLLAGGPDTQYF. CDR3 sequence (DNA): TGTGCCAGCTTGTTAGCGGGGGGGCCTGATACGCAGTATTTT.

This clone was observed a handful of times. This rearrangement joins TRBV4-2 to TRBJ2-1; TRBD2 matches at 7 bases. CDR1 and CDR2 (germline): LGHNA, YNFKEQ. The CDR3 covers 16 residues. The ends lost 1 base at V and 4 bases at J; junction bases unmatched: 7. CDR3 bases: TGTGCCAGCAGCCAAGCGGCGGGGGAAGATTACAATGAGCAGTTCTTC. Residues: CASSQAAGEDYNEQFF.